This T cell receptor (beta chain) was recorded in a study of T cells in Graves' hyperthyroidism and ophthalmopathy. CDR3 size: 17 residues. V lost 5 bases, J lost 7 bases, and 10 bases stayed unmatched. Per the germline V gene, CDR1 is SGHTA and CDR2 is FQGTGA. Points from the study as a whole: By a 13 V-J model, ophthalmopathy was set apart from stable hyperthyroidism. Ophthalmopathy was model-predicted a median roughly six months pre-onset.

Extraction of PBMCs used 9 to 10 ml of fresh peripheral blood. The CDR3 regions of TCR beta were amplified from RNA transcripts. Primed by the HTBI set, a first-round RT-PCR was run on the TCR CDR3. TCRdb analysed the multiplex PCR reads with MiXCR anew, one entry per CDR3 protein. The sample holds 350,000 to 400,000 distinct CDR3 sequences; 18% are singletons and the top ten take 40%. Points on this clonotype: Antigen: not known.

Input material: blood. The receptor's source is a man between 18 and 29 years old with Graves' ophthalmopathy. The chain carries TRBV7-3 and TRBJ2-2, with 13 bases aligning to TRBD2. CDR3 amino acids: CASSETGTSGVGGELFF. CDR3 nucleotide sequence: TGTGCCAGCAGCGAAACCGGGACTAGCGGGGTCGGCGGGGAGCTGTTTTTT.